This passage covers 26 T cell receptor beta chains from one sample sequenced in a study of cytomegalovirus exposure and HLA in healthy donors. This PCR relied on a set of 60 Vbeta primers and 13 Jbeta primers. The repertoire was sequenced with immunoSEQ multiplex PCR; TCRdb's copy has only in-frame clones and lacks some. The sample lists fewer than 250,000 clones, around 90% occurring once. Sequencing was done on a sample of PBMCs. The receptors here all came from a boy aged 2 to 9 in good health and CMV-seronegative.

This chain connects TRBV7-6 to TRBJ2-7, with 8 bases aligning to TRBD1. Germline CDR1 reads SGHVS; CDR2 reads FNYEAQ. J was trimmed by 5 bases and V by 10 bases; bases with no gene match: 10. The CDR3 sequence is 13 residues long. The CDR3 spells CAISQGASDEQYF. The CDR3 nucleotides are TGTGCCATCTCTCAGGGGGCATCTGACGAGCAGTACTTC.

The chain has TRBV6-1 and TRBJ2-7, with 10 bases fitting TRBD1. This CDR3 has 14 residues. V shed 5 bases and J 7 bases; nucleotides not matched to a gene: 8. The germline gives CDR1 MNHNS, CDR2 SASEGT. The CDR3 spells CASSTRDRGKEQYF. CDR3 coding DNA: TGTGCCAGCAGTACCCGGGACAGGGGCAAAGAGCAGTACTTC.

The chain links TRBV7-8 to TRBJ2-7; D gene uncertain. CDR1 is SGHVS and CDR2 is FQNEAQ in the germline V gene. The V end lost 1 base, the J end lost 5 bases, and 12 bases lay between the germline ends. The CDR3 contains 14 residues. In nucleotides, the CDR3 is TGTGCCAGCAGCTTAGGCAGCAGAGAGGACGAGCAGTACTTC. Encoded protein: CASSLGSREDEQYF.

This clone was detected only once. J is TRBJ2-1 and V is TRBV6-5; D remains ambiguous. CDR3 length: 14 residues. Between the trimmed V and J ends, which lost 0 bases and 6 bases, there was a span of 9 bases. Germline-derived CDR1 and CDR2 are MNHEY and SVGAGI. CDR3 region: CASSYSRSVNEQFF. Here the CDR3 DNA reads TGTGCCAGCAGTTACTCGAGGAGCGTCAATGAGCAGTTCTTC.

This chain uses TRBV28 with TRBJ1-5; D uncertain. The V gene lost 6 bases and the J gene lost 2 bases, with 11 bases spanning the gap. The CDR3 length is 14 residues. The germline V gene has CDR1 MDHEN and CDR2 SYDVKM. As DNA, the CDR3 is TGTGCCAGCAGCCTCCCCGGGGGCAATCAGCCCCAGCATTTT. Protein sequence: CASSLPGGNQPQHF.

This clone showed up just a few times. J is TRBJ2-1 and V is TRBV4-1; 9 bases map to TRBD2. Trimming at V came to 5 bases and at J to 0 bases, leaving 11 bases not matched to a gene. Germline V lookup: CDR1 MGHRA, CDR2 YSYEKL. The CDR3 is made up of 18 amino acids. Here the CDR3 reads CASSSLFLSGSSYNEQFF. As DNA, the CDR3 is TGCGCCAGCAGCTCTCTTTTTCTTAGCGGGAGCTCCTACAATGAGCAGTTCTTC.

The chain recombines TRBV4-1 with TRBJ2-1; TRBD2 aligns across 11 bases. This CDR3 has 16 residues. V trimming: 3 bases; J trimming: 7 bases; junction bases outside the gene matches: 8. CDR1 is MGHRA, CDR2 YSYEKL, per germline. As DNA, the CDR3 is TGCGCCAGCAGCCACCCTACTAGCGGGAGTGATAATGAGCAGTTCTTC. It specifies CASSHPTSGSDNEQFF.

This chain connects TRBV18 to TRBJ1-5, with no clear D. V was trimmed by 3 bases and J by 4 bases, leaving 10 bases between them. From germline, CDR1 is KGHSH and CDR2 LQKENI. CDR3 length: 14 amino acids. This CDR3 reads CASSPAARNQPQHF. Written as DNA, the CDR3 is TGTGCCAGCTCACCGGCAGCGCGGAATCAGCCCCAGCATTTT.

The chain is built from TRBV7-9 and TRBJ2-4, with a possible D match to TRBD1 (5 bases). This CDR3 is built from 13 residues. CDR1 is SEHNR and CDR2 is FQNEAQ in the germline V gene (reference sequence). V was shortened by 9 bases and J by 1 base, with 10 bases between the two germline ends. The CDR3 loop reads CASQGAAKNIQYF. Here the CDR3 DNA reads TGTGCCAGTCAGGGCGCGGCCAAAAACATTCAGTACTTC.

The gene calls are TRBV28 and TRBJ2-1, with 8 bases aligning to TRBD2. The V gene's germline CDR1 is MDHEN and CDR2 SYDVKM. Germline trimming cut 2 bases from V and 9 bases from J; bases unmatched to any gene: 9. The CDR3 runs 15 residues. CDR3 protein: CASSLKAGVIGEQFF. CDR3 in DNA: TGTGCCAGCAGTTTAAAAGCGGGAGTTATCGGTGAGCAGTTCTTC.

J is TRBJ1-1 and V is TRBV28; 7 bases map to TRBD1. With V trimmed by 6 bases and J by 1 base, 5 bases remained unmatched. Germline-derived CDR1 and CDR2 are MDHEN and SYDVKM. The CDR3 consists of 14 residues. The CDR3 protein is CASSDRVGNTEAFF. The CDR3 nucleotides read TGTGCCAGCAGCGACAGGGTTGGGAACACTGAAGCTTTCTTT.

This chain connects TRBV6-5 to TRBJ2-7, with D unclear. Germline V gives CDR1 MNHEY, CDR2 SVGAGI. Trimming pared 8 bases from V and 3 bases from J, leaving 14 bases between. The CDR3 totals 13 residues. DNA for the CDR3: TGTGCCAGCGCTCCCGGTGGTTTCTACGAGCAGTACTTC. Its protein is CASAPGGFYEQYF.

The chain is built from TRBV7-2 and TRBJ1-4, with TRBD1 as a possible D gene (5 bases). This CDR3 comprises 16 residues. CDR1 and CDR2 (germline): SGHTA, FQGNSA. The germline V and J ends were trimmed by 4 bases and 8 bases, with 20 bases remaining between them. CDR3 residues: CASSSHSGGLREKLFF. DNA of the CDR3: TGTGCCAGCAGCTCGCATTCGGGGGGTTTGAGGGAAAAACTGTTTTTT.

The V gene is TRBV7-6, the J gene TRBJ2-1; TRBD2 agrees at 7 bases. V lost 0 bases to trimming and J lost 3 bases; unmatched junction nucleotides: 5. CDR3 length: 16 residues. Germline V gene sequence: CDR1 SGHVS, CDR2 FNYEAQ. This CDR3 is CASSLAAGANYNEQFF. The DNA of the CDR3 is TGTGCCAGCAGCTTAGCGGCGGGAGCGAACTACAATGAGCAGTTCTTC. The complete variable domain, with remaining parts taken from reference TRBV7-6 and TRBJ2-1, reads GAGVSQSPRYKVTKRGQDVALRCDPISGHVSLYWYRQALGQGPEFLTYFNYEAQQDKSGLPNDRFSAERPEGSISTLTIQRTEQRDSAMYRCASSLAAGANYNEQFFGPGTRLTVL.

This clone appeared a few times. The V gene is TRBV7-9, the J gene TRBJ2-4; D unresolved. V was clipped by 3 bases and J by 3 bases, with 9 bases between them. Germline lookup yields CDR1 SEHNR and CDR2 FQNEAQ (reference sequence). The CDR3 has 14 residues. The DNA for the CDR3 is TGTGCCAGCAGCTTCCCTAACGGCAAAAACATTCAGTACTTC. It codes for CASSFPNGKNIQYF.

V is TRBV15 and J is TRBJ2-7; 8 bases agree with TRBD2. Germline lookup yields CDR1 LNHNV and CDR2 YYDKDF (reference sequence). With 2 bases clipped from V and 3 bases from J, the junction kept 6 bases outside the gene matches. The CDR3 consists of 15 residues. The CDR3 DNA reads TGTGCCACCAGCAGACGGGAGGGGAACGGCTACGAGCAGTACTTC. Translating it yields CATSRREGNGYEQYF.

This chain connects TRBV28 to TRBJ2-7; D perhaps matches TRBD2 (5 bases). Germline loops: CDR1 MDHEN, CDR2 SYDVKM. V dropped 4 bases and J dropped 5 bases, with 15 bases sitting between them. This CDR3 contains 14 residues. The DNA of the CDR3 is TGTGCCAGCAGTTCCCAGGCGGAGGAGGACGAGCAGTACTTC. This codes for CASSSQAEEDEQYF.

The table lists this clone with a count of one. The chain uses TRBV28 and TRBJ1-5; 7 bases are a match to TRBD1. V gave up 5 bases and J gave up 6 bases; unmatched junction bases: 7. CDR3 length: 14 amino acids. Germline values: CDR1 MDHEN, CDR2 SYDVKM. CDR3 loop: CASSDTGAPQPQHF. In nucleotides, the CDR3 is TGTGCCAGCAGTGACACAGGGGCACCTCAGCCCCAGCATTTT. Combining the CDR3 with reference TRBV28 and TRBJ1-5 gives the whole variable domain DVKVTQSSRYLVKRTGEKVFLECVQDMDHENMFWYRQDPGLGLRLIYFSYDVKMKEKGDIPEGYSVSREKKERFSLILESASTNQTSMYLCASSDTGAPQPQHFGDGTRLSIL.

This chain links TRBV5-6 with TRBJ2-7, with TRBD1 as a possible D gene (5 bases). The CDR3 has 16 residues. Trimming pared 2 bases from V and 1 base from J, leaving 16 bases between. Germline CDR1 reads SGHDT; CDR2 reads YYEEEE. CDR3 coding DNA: TGTGCCAGCAGCTTAGCCACATTTACAGGATCCTACGAGCAGTACTTC. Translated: CASSLATFTGSYEQYF.

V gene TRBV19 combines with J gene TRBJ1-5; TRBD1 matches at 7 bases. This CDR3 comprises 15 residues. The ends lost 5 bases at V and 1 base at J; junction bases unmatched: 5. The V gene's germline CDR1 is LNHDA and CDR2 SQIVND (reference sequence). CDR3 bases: TGTGCCAGTAGTCAACGGGGACAGAGCAATCAGCCCCAGCATTTT. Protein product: CASSQRGQSNQPQHF.

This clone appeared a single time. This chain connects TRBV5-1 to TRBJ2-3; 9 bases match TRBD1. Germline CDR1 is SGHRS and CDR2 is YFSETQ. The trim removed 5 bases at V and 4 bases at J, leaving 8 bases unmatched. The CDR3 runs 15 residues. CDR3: CASRRRDRASDTQYF. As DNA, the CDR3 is TGCGCCAGCAGGCGCAGGGACAGGGCGTCAGATACGCAGTATTTT.

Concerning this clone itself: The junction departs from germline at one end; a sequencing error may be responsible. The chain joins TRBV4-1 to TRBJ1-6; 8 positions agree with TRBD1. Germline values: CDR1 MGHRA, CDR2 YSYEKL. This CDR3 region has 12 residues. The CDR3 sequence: CASSHTRDRLNF. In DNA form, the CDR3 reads TGCGCCAGCAGCCATACCCGGGACAGGCTTAACTTT.

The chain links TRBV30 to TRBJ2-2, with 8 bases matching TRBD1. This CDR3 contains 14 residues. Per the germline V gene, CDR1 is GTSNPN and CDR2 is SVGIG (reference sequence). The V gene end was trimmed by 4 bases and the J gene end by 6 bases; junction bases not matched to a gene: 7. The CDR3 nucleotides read TGTGCCTGGATCCGGGACAGGCGTGCCGGGGAGCTGTTTTTT. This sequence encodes CAWIRDRRAGELFF.

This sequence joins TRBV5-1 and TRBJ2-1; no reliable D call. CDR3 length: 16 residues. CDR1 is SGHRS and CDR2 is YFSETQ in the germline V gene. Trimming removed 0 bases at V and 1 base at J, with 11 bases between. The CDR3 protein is CASSLEAPPSYNEQFF. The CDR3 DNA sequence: TGCGCCAGCAGCTTGGAAGCTCCCCCATCCTACAATGAGCAGTTCTTC.

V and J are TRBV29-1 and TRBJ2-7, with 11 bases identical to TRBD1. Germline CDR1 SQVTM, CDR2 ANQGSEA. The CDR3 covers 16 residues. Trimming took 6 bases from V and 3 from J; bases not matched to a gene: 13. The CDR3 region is CSVSRDRGGRDYEQYF. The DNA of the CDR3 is TGCAGCGTGTCCCGGGACAGGGGGGGGAGAGACTACGAGCAGTACTTC.

The CDR3 sequence: CASSGGTRGWGEKLFF. The DNA of the CDR3 is TGTGCCAGCAGTGGGGGGACCAGGGGATGGGGCGAAAAACTGTTTTTT. The V and J genes are TRBV2 and TRBJ1-4, with D possibly TRBD1 on 6 matching bases. V was shortened by 4 bases and J by 8 bases, with 20 bases between the two germline ends. The V gene's germline CDR1 is SNHLY and CDR2 FYNNEI. CDR3 length: 16 amino acids.